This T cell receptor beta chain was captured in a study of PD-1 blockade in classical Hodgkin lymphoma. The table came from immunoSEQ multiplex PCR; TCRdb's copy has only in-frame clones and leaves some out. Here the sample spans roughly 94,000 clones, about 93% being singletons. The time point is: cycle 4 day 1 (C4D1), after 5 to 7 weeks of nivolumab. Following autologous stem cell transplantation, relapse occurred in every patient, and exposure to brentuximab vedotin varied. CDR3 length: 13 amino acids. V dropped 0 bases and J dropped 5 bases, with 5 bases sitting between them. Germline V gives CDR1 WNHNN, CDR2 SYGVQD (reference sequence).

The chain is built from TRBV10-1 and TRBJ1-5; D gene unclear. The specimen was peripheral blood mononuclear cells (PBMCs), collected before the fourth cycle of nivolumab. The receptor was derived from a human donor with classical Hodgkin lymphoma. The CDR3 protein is CASSESGDQPQHF. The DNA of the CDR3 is TGCGCCAGCAGTGAGTCCGGGGATCAGCCCCAGCATTTT.